The 18 T cell receptor beta chains presented below share a single source sample, sequenced in a study of human T cells and chemical hapten exposure. Time point meaning: healthy volunteer bleed at 2 weeks. Extraction of total RNA was performed on unfractionated whole blood. One entry per CDR3 protein results from TCRdb running MiXCR on the RACE reads. The sample gives 130,000 or so distinct CDR3 sequences, about 9% of which show up once; approximately 2% is in the top ten. The source material was whole blood. The receptors were gathered from a male donor in good health. Some clones in this sample may be carry-over from other donors' samples.

DNA for the CDR3: TGTGCCATCAGTGACCCAGGGGGACCCTACGAGCAGTACTTC. Residues: CAISDPGGPYEQYF. The rearrangement joins TRBV10-3 to TRBJ2-7; 7 nucleotides align to TRBD1. CDR1 is ENHRY, CDR2 SYGVKD, per germline. This CDR3 is 14 amino acids long. Trimming took 3 bases from V and 2 from J; bases not matched to a gene: 4.

The V and J genes are TRBV21-1 and TRBJ1-6; the table's D call, TRBD1, has no DNA check behind it. TRBV21-1 is shown as a pseudogene. The CDR3 loop spans 15 amino acids. In DNA form, the CDR3 reads TGTGCCAGCAGCGATCTGAGGACAGAAAATTCACCCCTCCACTTT. Translation: CASSDLRTENSPLHF.

The CDR3 DNA follows: TGTGCCAGCTCAGCCCGGGACCCCGTAAGGGCCCTCCACTTT. Translating it yields CASSARDPVRALHF. The genes are TRBV18 and TRBJ1-6, with D possibly matching TRBD1 (5 bases). This CDR3 region has 14 residues. Trimming removed 5 bases at V and 14 bases at J, with 19 bases between. Germline V CDR1 and CDR2: KGHSH, LQKENI.

This clonotype was seen many times. The genes are TRBV20-1 and TRBJ1-2, with D possibly being TRBD1 (6 bases). This CDR3 comprises 16 residues. V was pared by 0 bases and J by 5 bases, with 19 bases between. The germline gives CDR1 DFQATT, CDR2 SNEGSKA (reference sequence). The CDR3 loop reads CSARDFQGTPSYGYTF. CDR3 nucleotides: TGCAGTGCTAGAGACTTTCAGGGGACCCCATCTTATGGCTACACCTTC.

This clonotype turned up a few times. The chain links TRBV18 to TRBJ2-7; TRBD1 matches at 8 bases. Germline CDR1 and CDR2: KGHSH and LQKENI. This CDR3 has 13 amino acids. With 1 base clipped from V and 6 bases from J, the junction kept 2 bases outside the gene matches. CDR3 region: CASSPRQGFEQYF. The CDR3 nucleotides are TGTGCCAGCTCACCACGACAGGGGTTCGAGCAGTACTTC.

The chain uses TRBV6-6 and TRBJ2-7; TRBD2 might be the D (5 bases). This CDR3 has 15 amino acids. The ends were cut back, 5 bases at V and 2 bases at J, with 16 bases in the middle. Germline-derived CDR1 and CDR2 are MNHNY and SVGAGI (reference sequence). The CDR3 DNA sequence: TGTGCCAGCAGTATCAGCGGTCGGGTCACCTACGAGCAGTACTTC. It yields the protein CASSISGRVTYEQYF.

This clonotype occurred a few times. The V and J genes are TRBV7-9 and TRBJ2-3, with 9 bases matching TRBD2. This CDR3 contains 18 residues. After removal of 4 bases from V and 6 bases from J, the junction contained 17 bases not matched to a gene. Germline V gene data show CDR1 as SEHNR and CDR2 as FQNEAQ (reference sequence). The CDR3 loop reads CASSSRGTNSGSTDTQYF. The DNA of the CDR3 is TGTGCCAGCAGCTCTAGGGGGACCAATAGCGGGAGTACGGATACGCAGTATTTT.

This clonotype was detected ten times or more. The V call is TRBV7-8, the J call TRBJ2-5; 9 bases map to TRBD2. Germline V gene lookup returns CDR1 SGHVS and CDR2 FQNEAQ. CDR3 length equals 15 residues. The V segment lost 2 bases and the J segment 5 bases; nucleotides outside the gene matches: 6. Here the CDR3 DNA reads TGTGCCAGCAGCTTAAGTAGCGGGAGTAAGGAGACCCAGTACTTC. It translates to CASSLSSGSKETQYF. The complete variable domain, with remaining parts taken from reference TRBV7-8 and TRBJ2-5, reads GAGVSQSPRYKVAKRGQDVALRCDPISGHVSLFWYQQALGQGPEFLTYFQNEAQLDKSGLPSDRFFAERPEGSVSTLKIQRTQQEDSAVYLCASSLSSGSKETQYFGPGTRLLVL.

The chain links TRBV13 to TRBJ1-1; 7 bases match TRBD1. This CDR3 has 17 amino acids. Germline values: CDR1 PRHDT, CDR2 FYEKMQ (reference sequence). The V segment lost 2 bases and the J segment 3 bases; nucleotides outside the gene matches: 12. Here the CDR3 DNA reads TGTGCCAGCAGCTTAAGGGAGGGGGCGGGTATGGACACTGAAGCTTTCTTT. This gives the protein CASSLREGAGMDTEAFF.

V and J are TRBV6-5 and TRBJ2-5; 10 nucleotides agree with TRBD2. Per germline, CDR1 MNHEY and CDR2 SVGAGI. V gave up 6 bases and J gave up 4 bases; unmatched junction bases: 5. The CDR3 has 14 residues. CDR3 amino acids: CASSQGLATETQYF. Here the CDR3 DNA reads TGTGCCAGCAGCCAGGGACTAGCGACAGAGACCCAGTACTTC.

V and J are TRBV14 and TRBJ2-7, with TRBD2 matching over 13 bases. Trimming at V came to 2 bases and at J to 4 bases, leaving 2 bases not matched to a gene. The CDR3 has 15 residues. The germline CDR1 and CDR2 sequences are SGHDN and FVKESK. CDR3 sequence reads: CASSQRLAGGYEQYF. The CDR3 DNA reads as TGTGCCAGCAGCCAAAGACTAGCGGGGGGATACGAGCAGTACTTC.

The chain has TRBV12-3 or TRBV12-4 and TRBJ2-5; 13 nucleotides line up with TRBD2. J was trimmed by 1 base and V by 6 bases; bases with no gene match: 5. CDR3 length: 16 amino acids. The CDR3 sequence: CASSPGLAGSQETQYF. Written as DNA, the CDR3 is TGTGCCAGCAGCCCGGGACTAGCGGGGAGCCAAGAGACCCAGTACTTC.

This chain links TRBV2 with TRBJ1-1; D possibly corresponds to TRBD1 (5 bases). Between the trimmed V and J ends, which lost 0 bases and 4 bases, there was a span of 12 bases. The CDR3 spans 15 residues. CDR1 is SNHLY and CDR2 is FYNNEI in the germline V gene. The DNA of the CDR3 is TGTGCCAGCAGTGAAGCGCAGGGAGGTGGCACTGAAGCTTTCTTT. Protein: CASSEAQGGGTEAFF.

This clonotype was counted at least ten times. This chain joins TRBV20-1 and TRBJ2-5; D gene ambiguous. The V and J ends lost 3 bases and 2 bases respectively, with 13 bases between them. The CDR3 spans 14 residues. Germline V gives CDR1 DFQATT, CDR2 SNEGSKA (reference sequence). DNA of the CDR3: TGCAGTGCTAGTCAGGACCCCCTGCAAGAGACCCAGTACTTC. It translates to CSASQDPLQETQYF.

V usage is TRBV6-5 and J usage is TRBJ1-4, with a weak D call TRBD1 (5 bases). V dropped 10 bases and J dropped 4 bases, with 13 bases sitting between them. CDR1 is MNHEY, CDR2 SVGAGI, per germline. This CDR3 is built from 13 residues. CDR3 loop: CATRDRVNEKLFF. The DNA for the CDR3 is TGTGCCACCCGAGACAGAGTTAATGAAAAACTGTTTTTT.

The rearrangement uses TRBV5-4 and TRBJ2-1, with 9 bases identical to TRBD2. V lost 3 bases, J lost 7 bases, and 14 bases stayed unmatched. CDR3 length: 17 amino acids. Germline V lookup: CDR1 SGHNT, CDR2 YYREEE (reference sequence). The CDR3 spells CASSYPSSGSRGNEQFF. In nucleotides, the CDR3 is TGTGCCAGCAGCTACCCAAGTAGCGGGAGTAGAGGGAATGAGCAGTTCTTC. Based on the CDR3 plus reference TRBV5-4 and TRBJ2-1, the full variable domain is ETGVTQSPTHLIKTRGQQVTLRCSSQSGHNTVSWYQQALGQGPQFIFQYYREEENGRGNFPPRFSGLQFPNYSSELNVNALELDDSALYLCASSYPSSGSRGNEQFFGPGTRLTVL.

This clonotype was seen repeatedly, ten times or more. This chain links TRBV9 with TRBJ1-1; 7 bases agree with TRBD1. The J segment lost 5 bases and the V segment lost 2 bases, leaving 6 bases of the junction unmatched. The CDR3 has 14 residues. Looked up from germline, CDR1 is SGDLS and CDR2 is YYNGEE. CDR3: CASSVSGGRTEAFF. The CDR3 bases are TGTGCCAGCAGCGTTTCAGGGGGGAGGACTGAAGCTTTCTTT.

This clonotype was picked up many times. The rearrangement links TRBV6-5 to TRBJ1-1, with 7 bases that match TRBD1. Looked up from germline, CDR1 is MNHEY and CDR2 is SVGAGI. With V trimmed by 6 bases and J by 0 bases, 7 bases remained unmatched. The CDR3 covers 15 residues. The CDR3: CASSGQVQMNTEAFF. CDR3 sequence (DNA): TGTGCCAGCAGCGGACAGGTACAAATGAACACTGAAGCTTTCTTT.